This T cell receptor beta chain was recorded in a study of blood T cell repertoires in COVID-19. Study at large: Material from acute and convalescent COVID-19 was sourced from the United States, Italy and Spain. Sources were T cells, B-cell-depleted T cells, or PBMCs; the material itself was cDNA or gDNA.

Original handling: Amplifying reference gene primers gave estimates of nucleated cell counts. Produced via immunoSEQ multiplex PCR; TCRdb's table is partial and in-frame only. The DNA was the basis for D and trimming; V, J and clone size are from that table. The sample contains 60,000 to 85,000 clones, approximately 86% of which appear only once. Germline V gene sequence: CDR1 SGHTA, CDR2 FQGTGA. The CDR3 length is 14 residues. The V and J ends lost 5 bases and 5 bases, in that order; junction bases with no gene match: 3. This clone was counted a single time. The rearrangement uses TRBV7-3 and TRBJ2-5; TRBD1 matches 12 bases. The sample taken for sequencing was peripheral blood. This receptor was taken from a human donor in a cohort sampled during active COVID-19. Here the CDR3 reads CASSTGQGAETQYF. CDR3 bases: TGTGCCAGCAGCACGGGACAGGGGGCTGAGACCCAGTACTTC.